A single sample is the source of the 10 T cell receptor beta chains below, sequenced in a study of post-analysis software for immune sequencing data. Study-wide results and caveats: There were roughly five TRBV segments more frequent in patients than controls, and TRBV5-6, TRBV5-1 and TRBV20-1 were among them.

These receptors lack a known antigen. The library was made from cDNA and included unique molecular identifiers. TCRdb passed the PCR reads through MiXCR, listing each CDR3 protein once. The sample consists of some 690,000 distinct CDR3 sequences, less than 35% of them appearing once. The sample was blood. These receptors were collected from a girl under 18 with multiple sclerosis.

The rearrangement uses TRBV5-1 and TRBJ2-7; no reliable D call. The CDR3 has 13 amino acids. The germline gives CDR1 SGHRS, CDR2 YFSETQ. Trimming pared 4 bases from V and 0 bases from J, leaving 8 bases between. The CDR3 nucleotides read TGCGCCAGCAGCCCAGCCGCCTCCTACGAGCAGTACTTC. It specifies CASSPAASYEQYF.

This clonotype has just a few counts. This chain links TRBV7-9 with TRBJ2-1; 7 nucleotides align to TRBD1. The germline CDR1 and CDR2 sequences are SEHNR and FQNEAQ (reference sequence). The V gene end was trimmed by 5 bases and the J gene end by 3 bases; junction bases not matched to a gene: 7. The CDR3 has 15 amino acids. CDR3 coding DNA: TGTGCCAGCAGCAATCGACAGGGCGGCTACAATGAGCAGTTCTTC. Translating gives CASSNRQGGYNEQFF.

The V gene is TRBV20-1, the J gene TRBJ1-5, with D hard to call. This CDR3 region has 17 residues. CDR1 DFQATT and CDR2 SNEGSKA come from the germline V gene (reference sequence). V was shortened by 0 bases and J by 1 base, with 16 bases between the two germline ends. The CDR3 region has the DNA TGCAGTGCTAGAGATTATAACGGGGAATGGAGCAATCAGCCCCAGCATTTT. This encodes CSARDYNGEWSNQPQHF.

The chain is built from TRBV30 and TRBJ1-5, with a weak D call TRBD1 (5 bases). Germline V CDR1 and CDR2: GTSNPN, SVGIG (reference sequence). The V end was cut by 2 bases, the J end by 2 bases, with 25 bases between. The CDR3 length is 19 residues. The CDR3 nucleotides are TGTGCCTGGAGTCTCGGACAACTCCAGGCGCTACGGGGCAATCAGCCCCAGCATTTT. Its translation is CAWSLGQLQALRGNQPQHF. The entire variable domain, with the rest obtained from reference TRBV30 and TRBJ1-5, is as follows: SQTIHQWPATLVQPVGSPLSLECTVEGTSNPNLYWYRQAAGRGLQLLFYSVGIGQISSEVPQNLSASRPQDRQFILSSKKLLLSDSGFYLCAWSLGQLQALRGNQPQHFGDGTRLSIL.

The CDR3 DNA reads TGCAGCTTCGGGACCGCTAACTATGGCTACACCTTC. This translates into CSFGTANYGYTF. The genes are TRBV29-1 and TRBJ1-2, with D possibly matching TRBD1 (5 bases). The ends were cut back, 8 bases at V and 0 bases at J, with 10 bases in the middle. Germline-derived CDR1 and CDR2 are SQVTM and ANQGSEA. The CDR3 runs to 12 residues.

The genes are TRBV14 and TRBJ1-2, with D unresolved. Germline-derived CDR1 and CDR2 are SGHDN and FVKESK. Trimming left V 4 bases short and J 4 bases short, with 7 bases between. This CDR3 has 12 amino acids. CDR3 bases: TGTGCCAGCAGCCGGACGGCCTATGGCTACACCTTC. Protein: CASSRTAYGYTF.

For the CDR3, the DNA is TGCGCCAGCAGCGAACACGACAGAAACTATGGCTACACCTTC. Its protein is CASSEHDRNYGYTF. This sequence joins TRBV5-1 and TRBJ1-2; weak D call: TRBD1 (5 bases). Germline V lookup: CDR1 SGHRS, CDR2 YFSETQ. This CDR3 comprises 14 residues. Trimming shortened V by 4 bases and J by 2 bases, and 12 bases separated the two germline ends.

Written as DNA, the CDR3 is TGCAGTGCTGGTCAGATGGGGACCGGGGAGCTGTTTTTT. Protein product: CSAGQMGTGELFF. The chain links TRBV20-1 to TRBJ2-2, with D uncertain. V was trimmed by 5 bases and J by 5 bases, leaving 12 bases between them. This CDR3 is built from 13 residues. Germline V gene lookup returns CDR1 DFQATT and CDR2 SNEGSKA (reference sequence).

This clonotype was detected many times. V gene TRBV10-3 combines with J gene TRBJ2-7, with 7 bases fitting TRBD1. The J segment lost 4 bases and the V segment lost 7 bases, leaving 13 bases of the junction unmatched. The CDR3 loop spans 15 amino acids. Germline values: CDR1 ENHRY, CDR2 SYGVKD. Here the CDR3 DNA reads TGTGCCATCACCGCCCTGAGGGACAGCCTTTACGAGCAGTACTTC. It codes for CAITALRDSLYEQYF.

The rearrangement uses TRBV6-2 or TRBV6-3 and TRBJ2-2, with D possibly TRBD2 on 6 matching bases. The CDR3 has 14 amino acids. Per germline, CDR1 MNHEY and CDR2 SVGEGT. Trimming took off 7 bases at V and 5 bases at J, with 14 bases between the two ends. The CDR3 DNA reads as TGTGCCAGCAACGCTCGCGGGGTGACCGGGGAGCTGTTTTTT. Translated: CASNARGVTGELFF.